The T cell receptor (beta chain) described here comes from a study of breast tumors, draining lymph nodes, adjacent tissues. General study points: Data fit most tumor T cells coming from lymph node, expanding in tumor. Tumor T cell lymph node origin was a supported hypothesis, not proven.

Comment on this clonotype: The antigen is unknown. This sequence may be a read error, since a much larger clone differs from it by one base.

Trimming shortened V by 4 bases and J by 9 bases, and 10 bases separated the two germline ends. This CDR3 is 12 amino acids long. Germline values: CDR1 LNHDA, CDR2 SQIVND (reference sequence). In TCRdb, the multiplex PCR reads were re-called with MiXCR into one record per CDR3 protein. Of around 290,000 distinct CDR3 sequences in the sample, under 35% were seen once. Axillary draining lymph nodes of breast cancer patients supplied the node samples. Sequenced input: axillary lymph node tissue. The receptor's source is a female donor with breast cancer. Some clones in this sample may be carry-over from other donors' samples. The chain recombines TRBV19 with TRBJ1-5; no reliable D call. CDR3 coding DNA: TGTGCCAGTAGTACTAAGGATCGGCCCCAGCATTTT. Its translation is CASSTKDRPQHF. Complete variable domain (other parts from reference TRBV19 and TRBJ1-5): DGGITQSPKYLFRKEGQNVTLSCEQNLNHDAMYWYRQDPGQGLRLIYYSQIVNDFQKGDIAEGYSVSREKKESFPLTVTSAQKNPTAFYLCASSTKDRPQHFGDGTRLSIL.